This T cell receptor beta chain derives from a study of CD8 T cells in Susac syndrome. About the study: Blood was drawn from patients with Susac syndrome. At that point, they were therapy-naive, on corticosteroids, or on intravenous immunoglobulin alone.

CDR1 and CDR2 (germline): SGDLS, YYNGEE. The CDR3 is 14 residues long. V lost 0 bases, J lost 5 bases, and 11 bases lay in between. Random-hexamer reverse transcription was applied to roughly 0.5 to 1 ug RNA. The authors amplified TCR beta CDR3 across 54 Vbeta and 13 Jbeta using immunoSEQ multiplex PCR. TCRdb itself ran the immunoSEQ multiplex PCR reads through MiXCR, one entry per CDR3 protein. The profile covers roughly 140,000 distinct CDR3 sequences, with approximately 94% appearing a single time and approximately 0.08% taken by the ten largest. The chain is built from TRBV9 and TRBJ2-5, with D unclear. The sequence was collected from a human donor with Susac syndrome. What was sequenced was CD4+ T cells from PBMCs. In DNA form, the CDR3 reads TGTGCCAGCAGCGTAGGACCGGGCCGCGAGACCCAGTACTTC. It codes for CASSVGPGRETQYF.